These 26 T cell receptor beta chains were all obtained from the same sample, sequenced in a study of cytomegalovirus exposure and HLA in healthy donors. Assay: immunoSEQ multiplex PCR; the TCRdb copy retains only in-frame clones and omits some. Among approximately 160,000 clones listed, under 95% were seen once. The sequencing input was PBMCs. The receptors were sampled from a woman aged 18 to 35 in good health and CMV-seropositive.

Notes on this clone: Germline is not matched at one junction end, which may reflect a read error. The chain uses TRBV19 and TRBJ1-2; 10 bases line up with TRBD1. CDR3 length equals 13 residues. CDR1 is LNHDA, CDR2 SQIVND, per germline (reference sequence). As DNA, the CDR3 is TGTGCCAGTAGTATAGATCTCGGGGACAGGGGCCGCTTC. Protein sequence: CASSIDLGDRGRF. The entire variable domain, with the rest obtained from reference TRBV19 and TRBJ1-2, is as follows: DGGITQSPKYLFRKEGQNVTLSCEQNLNHDAMYWYRQDPGQGLRLIYYSQIVNDFQKGDIAEGYSVSREKKESFPLTVTSAQKNPTAFYLCASSIDLGDRGRFGSGTRLTVV.

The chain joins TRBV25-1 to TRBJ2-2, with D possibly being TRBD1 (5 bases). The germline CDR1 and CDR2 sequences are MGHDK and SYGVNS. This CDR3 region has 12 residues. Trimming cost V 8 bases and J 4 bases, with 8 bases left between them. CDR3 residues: CASQGFTGELFF. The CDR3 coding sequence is TGTGCCAGCCAGGGTTTCACCGGGGAGCTGTTTTTT.

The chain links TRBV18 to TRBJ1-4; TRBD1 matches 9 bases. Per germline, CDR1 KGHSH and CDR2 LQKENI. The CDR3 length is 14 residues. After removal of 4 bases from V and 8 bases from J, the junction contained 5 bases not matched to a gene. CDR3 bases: TGTGCCAGCTCACTGGGACAGGGTGAAGAAAAACTGTTTTTT. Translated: CASSLGQGEEKLFF.

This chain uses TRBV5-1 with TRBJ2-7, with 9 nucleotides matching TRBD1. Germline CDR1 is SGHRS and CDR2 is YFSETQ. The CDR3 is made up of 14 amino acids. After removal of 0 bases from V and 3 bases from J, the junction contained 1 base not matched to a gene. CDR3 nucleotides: TGCGCCAGCAGCTTGGGACAGGGGGGCTACGAGCAGTACTTC. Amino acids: CASSLGQGGYEQYF.

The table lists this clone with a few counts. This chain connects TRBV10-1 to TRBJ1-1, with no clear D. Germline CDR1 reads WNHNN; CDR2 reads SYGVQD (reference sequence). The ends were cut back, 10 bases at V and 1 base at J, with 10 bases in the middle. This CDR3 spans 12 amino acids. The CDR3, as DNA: TGCGCCACCGGACGGGGGAACACTGAAGCTTTCTTT. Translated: CATGRGNTEAFF.

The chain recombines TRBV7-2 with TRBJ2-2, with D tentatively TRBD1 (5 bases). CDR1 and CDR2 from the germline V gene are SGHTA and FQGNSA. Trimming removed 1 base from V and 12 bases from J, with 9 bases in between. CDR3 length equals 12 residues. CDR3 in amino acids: CASSLVQDQLFF. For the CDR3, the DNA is TGTGCCAGCAGCTTAGTACAGGATCAGCTGTTTTTT.

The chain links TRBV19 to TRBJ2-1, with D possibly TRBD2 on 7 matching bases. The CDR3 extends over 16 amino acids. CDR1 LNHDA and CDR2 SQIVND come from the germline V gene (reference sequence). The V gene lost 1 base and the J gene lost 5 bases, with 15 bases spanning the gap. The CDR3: CASSIARGAHNNEQFF. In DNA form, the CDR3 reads TGTGCCAGTAGTATAGCTCGGGGGGCCCACAACAATGAGCAGTTCTTC.

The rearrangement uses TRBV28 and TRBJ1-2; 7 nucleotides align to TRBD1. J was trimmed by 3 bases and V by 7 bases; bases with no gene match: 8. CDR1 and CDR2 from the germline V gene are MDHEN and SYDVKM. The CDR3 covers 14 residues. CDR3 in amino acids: CASTYDRVDYGYTF. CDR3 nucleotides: TGTGCCAGCACCTATGACAGGGTGGACTATGGCTACACCTTC.

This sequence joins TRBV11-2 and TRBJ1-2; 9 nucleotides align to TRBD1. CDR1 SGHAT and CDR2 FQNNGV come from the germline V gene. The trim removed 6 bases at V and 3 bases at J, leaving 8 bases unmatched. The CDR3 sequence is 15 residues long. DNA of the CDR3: TGTGCCAGCAGGTCAACAGGGGGCGAGGACTATGGCTACACCTTC. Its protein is CASRSTGGEDYGYTF.

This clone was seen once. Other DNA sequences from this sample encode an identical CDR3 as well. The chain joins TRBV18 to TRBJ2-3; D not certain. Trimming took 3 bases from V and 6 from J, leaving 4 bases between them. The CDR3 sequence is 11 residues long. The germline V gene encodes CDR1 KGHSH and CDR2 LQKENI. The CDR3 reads CASSPSDTQYF. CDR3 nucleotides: TGTGCCAGCTCACCCTCCGATACGCAGTATTTT.

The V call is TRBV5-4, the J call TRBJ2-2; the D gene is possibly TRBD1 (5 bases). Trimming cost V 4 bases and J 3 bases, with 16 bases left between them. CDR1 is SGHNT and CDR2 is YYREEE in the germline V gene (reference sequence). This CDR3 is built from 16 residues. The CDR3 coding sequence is TGTGCCAGCAGCCCGCAGGGTGTACTGGACACCGGGGAGCTGTTTTTT. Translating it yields CASSPQGVLDTGELFF.

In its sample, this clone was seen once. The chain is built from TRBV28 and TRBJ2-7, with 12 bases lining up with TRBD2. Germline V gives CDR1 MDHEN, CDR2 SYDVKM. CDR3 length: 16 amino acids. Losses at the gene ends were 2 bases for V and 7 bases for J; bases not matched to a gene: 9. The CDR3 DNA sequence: TGTGCCAGCAGTTTACATCTAGCGGGAGGGCCGGGGGAGCAGTACTTC. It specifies CASSLHLAGGPGEQYF.

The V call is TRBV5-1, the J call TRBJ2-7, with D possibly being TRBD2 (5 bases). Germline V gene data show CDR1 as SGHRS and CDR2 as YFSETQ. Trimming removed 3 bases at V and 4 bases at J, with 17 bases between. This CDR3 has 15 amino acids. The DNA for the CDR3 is TGCGCCAGCAGCTCCGACCTCGGGGTTTCTTACGAGCAGTACTTC. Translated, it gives CASSSDLGVSYEQYF.

The CDR3 DNA reads TGTGCCAGCAGTTTTAGTGCGGGGGGCCAAAGCTCCTACAATGAGCAGTTCTTC. Amino acids: CASSFSAGGQSSYNEQFF. The chain employs TRBV27 and TRBJ2-1; 8 bases agree with TRBD2. This CDR3 has 18 amino acids. Germline assignment: CDR1 MNHEY and CDR2 SMNVEV (reference sequence). The junction had 10 bases not matched to a gene; V was cut back by 3 bases and J by 0 bases.

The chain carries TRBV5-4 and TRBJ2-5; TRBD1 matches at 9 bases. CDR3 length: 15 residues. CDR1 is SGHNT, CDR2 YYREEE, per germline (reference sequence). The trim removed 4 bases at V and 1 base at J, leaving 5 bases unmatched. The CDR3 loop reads CASSPQGAPQETQYF. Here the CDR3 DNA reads TGTGCCAGCAGCCCACAGGGGGCCCCCCAAGAGACCCAGTACTTC.

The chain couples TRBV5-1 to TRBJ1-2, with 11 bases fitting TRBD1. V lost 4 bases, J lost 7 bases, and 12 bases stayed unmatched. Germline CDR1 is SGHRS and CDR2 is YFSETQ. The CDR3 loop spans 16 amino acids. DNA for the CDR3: TGCGCCAGCAGCCTGACCGGGACAGGGGGGAGTTTTGGCTACACCTTC. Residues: CASSLTGTGGSFGYTF.

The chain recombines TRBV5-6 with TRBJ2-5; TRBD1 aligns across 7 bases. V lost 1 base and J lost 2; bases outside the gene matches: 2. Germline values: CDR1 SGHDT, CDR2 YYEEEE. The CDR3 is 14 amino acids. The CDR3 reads CASSLKGQQETQYF. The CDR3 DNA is TGTGCCAGCAGCTTGAAGGGACAGCAAGAGACCCAGTACTTC.

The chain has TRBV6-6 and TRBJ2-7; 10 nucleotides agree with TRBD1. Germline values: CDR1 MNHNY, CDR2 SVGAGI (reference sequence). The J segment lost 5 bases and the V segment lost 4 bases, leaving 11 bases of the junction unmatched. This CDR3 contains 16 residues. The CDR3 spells CASSLTGGAIPHEQYF. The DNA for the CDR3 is TGTGCCAGCAGTTTGACAGGGGGCGCGATCCCCCACGAGCAGTACTTC.

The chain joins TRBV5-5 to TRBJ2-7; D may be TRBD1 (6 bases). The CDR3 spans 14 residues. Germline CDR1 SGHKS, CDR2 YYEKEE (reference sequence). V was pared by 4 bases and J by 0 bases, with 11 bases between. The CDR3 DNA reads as TGTGCCAGCAGCCCATCGGACAGCTCCTACGAGCAGTACTTC. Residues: CASSPSDSSYEQYF. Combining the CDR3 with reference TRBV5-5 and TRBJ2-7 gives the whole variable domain DAGVTQSPTHLIKTRGQQVTLRCSPISGHKSVSWYQQVLGQGPQFIFQYYEKEERGRGNFPDRFSARQFPNYSSELNVNALLLGDSALYLCASSPSDSSYEQYFGPGTRLTVT.

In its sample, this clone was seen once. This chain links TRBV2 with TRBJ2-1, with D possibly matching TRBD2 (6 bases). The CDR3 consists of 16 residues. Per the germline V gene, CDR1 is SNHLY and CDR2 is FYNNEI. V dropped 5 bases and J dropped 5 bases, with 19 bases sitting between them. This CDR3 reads CASSWEPGLGDNEQFF. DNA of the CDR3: TGTGCCAGCAGTTGGGAACCGGGACTCGGAGACAATGAGCAGTTCTTC.

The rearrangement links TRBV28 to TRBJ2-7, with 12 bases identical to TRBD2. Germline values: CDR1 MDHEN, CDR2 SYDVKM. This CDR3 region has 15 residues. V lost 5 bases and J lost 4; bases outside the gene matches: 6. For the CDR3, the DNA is TGTGCCAGCAGTCCGACCGGGACTAGCGGGTACGAGCAGTACTTC. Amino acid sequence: CASSPTGTSGYEQYF.

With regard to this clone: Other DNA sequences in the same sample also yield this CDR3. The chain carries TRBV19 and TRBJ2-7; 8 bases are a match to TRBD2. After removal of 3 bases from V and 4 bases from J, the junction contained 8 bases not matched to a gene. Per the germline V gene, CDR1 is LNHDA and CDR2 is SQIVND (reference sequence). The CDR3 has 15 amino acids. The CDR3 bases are TGTGCCAGTAGTATTCAGGCGGGGGGAAGGTACGAGCAGTACTTC. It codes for CASSIQAGGRYEQYF.

CDR3 protein: CAWSVRYRSGGVLGTQYF. In DNA form, the CDR3 reads TGTGCCTGGAGTGTACGGTATCGTAGCGGGGGGGTACTAGGGACCCAGTACTTC. The chain combines TRBV30 with TRBJ2-5, with 11 positions matching TRBD2. Germline V lookup: CDR1 GTSNPN, CDR2 SVGIG (reference sequence). V shed 0 bases, J shed 7 bases, and the junction held 16 bases outside the gene matches. The CDR3 extends over 18 amino acids.

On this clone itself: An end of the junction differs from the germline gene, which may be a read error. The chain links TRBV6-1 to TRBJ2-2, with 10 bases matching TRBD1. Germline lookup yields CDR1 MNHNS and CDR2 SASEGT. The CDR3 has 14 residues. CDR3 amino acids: CASRQGANPGELFF. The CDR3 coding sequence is TGTGCCAGCCGACAGGGGGCGAACCCCGGGGAGCTGTTTTTT.

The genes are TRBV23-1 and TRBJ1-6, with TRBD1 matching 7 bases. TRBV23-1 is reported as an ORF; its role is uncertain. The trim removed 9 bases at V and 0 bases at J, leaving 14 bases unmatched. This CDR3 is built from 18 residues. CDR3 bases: TGCGCCAGGACCAGGGGGACGGTGTGGAGCTCCTATAATTCACCCCTCCACTTT. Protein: CARTRGTVWSSYNSPLHF.

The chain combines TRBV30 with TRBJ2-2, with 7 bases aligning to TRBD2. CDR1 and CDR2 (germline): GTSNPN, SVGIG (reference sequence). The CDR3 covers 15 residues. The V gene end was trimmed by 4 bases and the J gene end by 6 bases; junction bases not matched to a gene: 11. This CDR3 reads CAWIFGGLDSGELFF. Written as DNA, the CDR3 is TGTGCCTGGATATTCGGCGGACTAGATTCCGGGGAGCTGTTTTTT.